Listed below are T cell receptor beta chains from one sample, sequenced in a study of T-cell reconstitution after alpha-beta-depleted transplantation in children. MiXCR was run by TCRdb on the PCR reads, yielding one entry per CDR3 protein. In the table there are about 610,000 distinct CDR3 sequences, about 10% of which are singletons. The sequenced sample was PBMCs from the stem cell graft donor, obtained from the stem cell graft. The receptor source for this set is a human donor who donated a stem cell graft to a child with acute myeloid leukemia. Each CDR3 is given without its conserved first and last residue. Not every row has a clone size; where given, it reads once, few, many or a size class.

clone size,V gene,J gene,CDR3 protein
many,TRBV24-1,TRBJ2-3,ATSDNTPGADTQY
many,TRBV27,TRBJ1-5,ASSLGINQPQH
.,TRBV3-1,TRBJ1-2,ASSPRTDYGYT
.,TRBV20-1,TRBJ2-4,SARRYSVAKNIQY
.,TRBV6-1,TRBJ2-1,ASSTGTGMWEQF
few,TRBV11-1,TRBJ2-4,ASSWGDRKKY
.,TRBV15,TRBJ1-4,ATSRPHEKLF
many,TRBV12-3/TRBV12-4,TRBJ2-3,ASSLRGSGTDTQY
few,TRBV6-1,TRBJ2-3,ASWGRASTDTQY
.,TRBV7-4,TRBJ2-2,ASSVYPAQGQGVGRDTGELF
.,TRBV20-1,TRBJ2-1,SAPGRTSEQF
.,TRBV20-1,TRBJ2-1,SARETSRNYNEQF
.,TRBV27,TRBJ2-3,ASSSPSVTDTQY
few,TRBV29-1,TRBJ2-1,SVPVYMGQF
.,TRBV7-2,TRBJ2-7,ASSSGSSSYEQY
many,TRBV29-1,TRBJ1-1,SVETPGEEAF
few,TRBV10-3,TRBJ1-3,AIRIGTVSRGNTIY
few,TRBV4-3,TRBJ2-3,ASSQDSGRGTDTQY
many,TRBV10-3,TRBJ1-3,AISAGAPAGSGNTIY
.,TRBV30,TRBJ1-2,AGETSRNYGYT
.,TRBV12-3/TRBV12-4,TRBJ1-6,ASRAAGTGDNSPLH